This T cell receptor beta chain originates from a study of OX40 agonist ivuxolimab in advanced cancers. Study overall: From about 20 to 79 years was the age range, with a mean of around 54 years, and about 83% were male.

The CDR3 is 12 residues long. The V segment lost 8 bases and the J segment 6 bases; nucleotides outside the gene matches: 5. Germline CDR1 is GTSNPN and CDR2 is SVGIG (reference sequence). At baseline, cycle 4 day 1, and cycle 7 day 1, blood was sampled. Generated by immunoSEQ multiplex PCR, the TCRdb table keeps only in-frame clones and is missing some. The sample has tens of thousands of clones, 85% seen once. Findings of the study overall: There were, on average, more expanded clones in CD8+ T cells than in CD4+. At 0.1 to 3.0 mg/kg, CD4+ and CD8+ blood T cells expanded clonally by week 6.

Note on this clone: Its antigen is not identified.

Here the sequenced sample was CD4+ or CD8+ T cells sorted from blood, taken in a trial of the OX40 agonist ivuxolimab. The receptor's source is an adult with an advanced solid tumor such as melanoma, head and neck, liver or kidney cancer. V usage is TRBV30 and J usage is TRBJ1-2; TRBD1 agrees at 11 bases. CDR3 bases: TGTGCCACAGGACAGGGGGCGGATGGCTACACCTTC. Translating it yields CATGQGADGYTF.